The source of this T cell receptor beta chain is a study of CD8+ T cells in alopecia areata. Reverse transcribed after extraction, RNA yielded cDNA as the sequencing template. Using immunoSEQ multiplex PCR, the repertoire was profiled, and TCRdb retains in-frame clones only, with some absent. The sample includes hundreds of thousands of clones, 45% to 70% of them seen just once. Deletions cut 4 bases from V and 0 bases from J, with 23 bases between. The germline V gene encodes CDR1 SGDLS and CDR2 YYNGEE. CDR3 length equals 19 residues. Study-wide results and caveats: Tofacitinib significantly decreased scalp clonality and expanded CD8+ clones among top 100. Clonality was higher in lesional than normal scalp, especially in alopecia totalis/universalis.

A remark on this clone: What it binds is unknown.

Treatment meaning: oral pan-JAK inhibitor, 5-10 mg twice daily. PBMC-derived CD4+ and CD8+ T cells were sorted. This TCR was recovered from a human donor with alopecia areata. The material sequenced was CD4+ T cells sorted from blood, taken around week 54, from a patient treated with tofacitinib. The chain has TRBV9 and TRBJ2-1, with D tentatively TRBD1 (8 bases). CDR3 bases: TGTGCCAGCAGCCCAGGGACAGGACGACGCGGGGGCTCCTACAATGAGCAGTTCTTC. This gives the protein CASSPGTGRRGGSYNEQFF. The complete variable domain, with remaining parts taken from reference TRBV9 and TRBJ2-1, reads DSGVTQTPKHLITATGQRVTLRCSPRSGDLSVYWYQQSLDQGLQFLIQYYNGEERAKGNILERFSAQQFPDLHSELNLSSLELGDSALYFCASSPGTGRRGGSYNEQFFGPGTRLTVL.